These 25 T cell receptor beta chains share one sample of origin, sequenced in a study of cytotoxic CD8 clonotypes in ibrutinib-treated CLL. Generated by immunoSEQ multiplex PCR, the TCRdb table keeps only in-frame clones and is missing some. The sample has roughly 330,000 clones, 67% seen once. The material was PBMCs, obtained after 36 months of ibrutinib treatment. The receptor source for this set is a human donor with chronic lymphocytic leukemia.

The chain uses TRBV28 and TRBJ1-1; weak D call: TRBD1 (5 bases). Germline V gene lookup returns CDR1 MDHEN and CDR2 SYDVKM. The CDR3 contains 13 residues. Trimming stripped 2 bases from V and 3 bases from J, with 7 bases between. CDR3 nucleotide sequence: TGTGCCAGCAGTTTACGGGGGGACACTGAAGCTTTCTTT. Translating it yields CASSLRGDTEAFF.

This clone came up once. The chain carries TRBV12-5 and TRBJ1-6; tentatively, D is TRBD1 (6 bases). Trimming left V 0 bases short and J 14 bases short, with 14 bases between. Germline V CDR1 and CDR2: LGHNT, FRNRAP. There are 14 residues in the CDR3. The CDR3 is CASGLVVGGLALHF. The CDR3 bases are TGTGCTAGTGGTTTGGTGGTAGGGGGTTTGGCCCTCCACTTT.

The chain couples TRBV5-6 to TRBJ2-1; D tentatively reads TRBD1 or TRBD2 (5 bases each). CDR3 size: 16 residues. The germline CDR1 and CDR2 sequences are SGHDT and YYEEEE. Trimming took off 0 bases at V and 3 bases at J, with 13 bases between the two ends. CDR3 bases: TGTGCCAGCAGCTTGGGGACGGGACCGTACTACAATGAGCAGTTCTTC. Translating it yields CASSLGTGPYYNEQFF.

This clone was observed at least ten times. The chain joins TRBV10-3 to TRBJ1-2; D is ambiguous. Per germline, CDR1 ENHRY and CDR2 SYGVKD. The CDR3 is made up of 12 amino acids. V was pared by 5 bases and J by 3 bases, with 7 bases between. The CDR3: CAISPDDYGYTF. The CDR3 DNA sequence: TGTGCCATCAGTCCGGATGACTATGGCTACACCTTC.

In its sample, this clone was seen a few times. The chain is built from TRBV5-1 and TRBJ2-6, with D possibly TRBD1 on 5 matching bases. V was trimmed by 0 bases and J by 14 bases, leaving 15 bases between them. The CDR3 is 14 amino acids. Germline CDR1 reads SGHRS; CDR2 reads YFSETQ. The CDR3 region has the DNA TGCGCCAGCAGCTTGGGCCAGGGAATATTCCTCCTGACTTTC. This encodes CASSLGQGIFLLTF.

V is TRBV14 and J is TRBJ2-7, with D possibly matching TRBD1 (5 bases). Germline V gives CDR1 SGHDN, CDR2 FVKESK. CDR3 length: 16 residues. V lost 1 base and J 0 bases, leaving 13 bases between the germline ends. CDR3 loop: CASSQGQQVPSYEQYF. The CDR3 DNA follows: TGTGCCAGCAGCCAAGGCCAACAGGTACCCTCCTACGAGCAGTACTTC.

The chain has TRBV7-8 and TRBJ2-1, with 7 bases that match TRBD1. J was trimmed by 13 bases and V by 5 bases; bases with no gene match: 8. This CDR3 spans 12 amino acids. The germline gives CDR1 SGHVS, CDR2 FQNEAQ. CDR3 sequence: CASSHRTGVQFF. CDR3 coding DNA: TGTGCCAGCAGCCATAGAACAGGGGTCCAGTTCTTC.

The genes are TRBV5-6 and TRBJ1-2, with no clear D. V was cut by 4 bases and J by 8 bases, with 15 bases left in between. This CDR3 spans 13 amino acids. Germline CDR1 reads SGHDT; CDR2 reads YYEEEE. Written as DNA, the CDR3 is TGTGCCAGCAGCAATGTTGGGGAAAGCGGCTACACCTTC. Amino acid sequence: CASSNVGESGYTF.

This clone was observed a few times. The rearrangement links TRBV2 to TRBJ2-7; D is undetermined. Germline V CDR1 and CDR2: SNHLY, FYNNEI. V was pared by 3 bases and J by 3 bases, with 3 bases between. The CDR3 covers 11 residues. CDR3 sequence reads: CASSDNYEQYF. In DNA, the CDR3 is TGTGCCAGCAGTGATAACTACGAGCAGTACTTC.

The rearrangement joins TRBV27 to TRBJ2-1, with TRBD2 identical over 10 bases. This CDR3 comprises 16 residues. Germline V gives CDR1 MNHEY, CDR2 SMNVEV (reference sequence). Germline trimming cut 2 bases from V and 3 bases from J; bases unmatched to any gene: 4. CDR3 protein: CASSLKREGLYNEQFF. The CDR3 nucleotides are TGTGCCAGCAGTTTAAAGCGGGAGGGACTCTACAATGAGCAGTTCTTC.

This clone has just a few counts. The chain is built from TRBV7-9 and TRBJ2-5; 8 bases are shared with TRBD2. V shed 5 bases and J 4 bases; nucleotides not matched to a gene: 9. The CDR3 has 15 residues. CDR1 and CDR2 (germline): SEHNR, FQNEAQ (reference sequence). CDR3 loop: CASSTTGRVRETQYF. The CDR3 DNA reads TGTGCCAGCAGCACCACCGGGAGGGTAAGAGAGACCCAGTACTTC.

The CDR3 reads CASSYETGGYEQYF. The CDR3 DNA is TGTGCCAGCAGTTACGAGACAGGGGGCTACGAGCAGTACTTC. The chain carries TRBV6-5 and TRBJ2-7, with 9 bases that match TRBD1. This CDR3 has 14 amino acids. Germline CDR1 is MNHEY and CDR2 is SVGAGI. V shed 2 bases, J shed 3 bases, and the junction held 2 bases outside the gene matches.

This chain uses TRBV5-1 with TRBJ2-3; a possible D gene is TRBD1 (6 bases). Trimming removed 6 bases at V and 1 base at J, with 12 bases between. Germline V CDR1 and CDR2: SGHRS, YFSETQ. The length of the CDR3 is 14 residues. Here the CDR3 reads CASTNKGGTDTQYF. CDR3 in DNA: TGCGCCAGCACCAACAAGGGGGGCACAGATACGCAGTATTTT.

The rearrangement links TRBV27 to TRBJ2-7, with TRBD2 matching 11 bases. V lost 6 bases and J lost 2; bases outside the gene matches: 3. The CDR3 totals 14 residues. Germline CDR1 MNHEY, CDR2 SMNVEV (reference sequence). The CDR3 is CASRLAGGPYEQYF. The CDR3 region has the DNA TGTGCCAGCAGGTTAGCGGGAGGGCCCTACGAGCAGTACTTC.

The V call is TRBV7-8, the J call TRBJ1-6, with 7 bases that match TRBD1. Germline assignment: CDR1 SGHVS and CDR2 FQNEAQ. The CDR3 spans 15 residues. V lost 5 bases and J lost 8; bases outside the gene matches: 9. CDR3 coding DNA: TGTGCCAGCAGCCCAAGGACAGGAATCGATTCACCCCTCCACTTT. Encoded protein: CASSPRTGIDSPLHF.

The V call is TRBV6-5, the J call TRBJ2-3, with D possibly matching TRBD1 (5 bases). CDR1 and CDR2 (germline): MNHEY, SVGAGI. The CDR3 totals 15 residues. Trimming left V 9 bases short and J 4 bases short, with 20 bases between. The CDR3 loop is CASGNSISQADTQYF. DNA of the CDR3: TGTGCCAGTGGCAATTCCATCTCACAGGCAGATACGCAGTATTTT.

The chain has TRBV28 and TRBJ2-2, with 7 positions matching TRBD2. The ends lost 8 bases at V and 6 bases at J; junction bases unmatched: 15. This CDR3 is 16 amino acids long. Per germline, CDR1 MDHEN and CDR2 SYDVKM. CDR3 protein: CASVSVGTIPAGELFF. DNA for the CDR3: TGTGCCAGCGTTTCGGTTGGGACTATACCGGCCGGGGAGCTGTTTTTT.

This chain connects TRBV5-8 to TRBJ2-1, with D possibly TRBD1 on 6 matching bases. This CDR3 is 14 amino acids long. Looked up from germline, CDR1 is SGHTS and CDR2 is YDEGEE. The V end was cut by 4 bases, the J end by 3 bases, with 11 bases between. This CDR3 is CASSERGYYNEQFF. The CDR3 region has the DNA TGTGCCAGCAGCGAAAGGGGGTACTACAATGAGCAGTTCTTC. Variable domain in full (rest from reference TRBV5-8 and TRBJ2-1): EAGVTQSPTHLIKTRGQQATLRCSPISGHTSVYWYQQALGLGLQFLLWYDEGEERNRGNFPPRFSGRQFPNYSSELNVNALELEDSALYLCASSERGYYNEQFFGPGTRLTVL.

The genes are TRBV7-2 and TRBJ2-3; 7 bases match TRBD2. The ends lost 1 base at V and 6 bases at J; junction bases unmatched: 10. CDR3 length equals 16 residues. Looked up from germline, CDR1 is SGHTA and CDR2 is FQGNSA. CDR3 residues: CASSLGLAGLGDTQYF. DNA for the CDR3: TGTGCCAGCAGCTTAGGCTTAGCGGGCCTGGGGGATACGCAGTATTTT.

This chain links TRBV11-2 with TRBJ1-4; D is possibly TRBD1 (6 bases). V lost 2 bases and J lost 11, with 12 bases in between. In germline, CDR1 is SGHAT, CDR2 FQNNGV. The CDR3 covers 13 residues. CDR3 DNA sequence: TGTGCCAGCAGCTTACAGGGGTCTCCGAAACTGTTTTTT. It encodes CASSLQGSPKLFF.

The chain couples TRBV29-1 to TRBJ2-5, with 8 bases aligning to TRBD2. This CDR3 is built from 15 residues. V was clipped by 7 bases and J by 9 bases; unmatched bases: 19. Looked up from germline, CDR1 is SQVTM and CDR2 is ANQGSEA. Written as DNA, the CDR3 is TGCAGCGCCCCGGGGGGGGCAGAATCGCCCCGGGCCCAGTACTTC. This encodes CSAPGGAESPRAQYF.

The J gene is TRBJ1-2, the V gene TRBV11-2; possible D gene TRBD1, 6 bases. The germline V gene has CDR1 SGHAT and CDR2 FQNNGV. Trimming removed 4 bases at V and 0 bases at J, with 15 bases between. The CDR3 runs 16 residues. CDR3 in amino acids: CASSYQSGQTNYGYTF. The DNA of the CDR3 is TGTGCCAGCAGCTACCAATCGGGACAAACTAACTATGGCTACACCTTC.

The chain combines TRBV2 with TRBJ2-2; D gene ambiguous. The CDR3 consists of 15 residues. The V and J ends lost 6 bases and 3 bases respectively, with 14 bases between them. Germline CDR1 SNHLY, CDR2 FYNNEI. In DNA form, the CDR3 reads TGTGCCAGCAGAGCAGAGGACCGCTACACCGGGGAGCTGTTTTTT. Protein sequence: CASRAEDRYTGELFF.

The chain is built from TRBV5-6 and TRBJ2-1; a possible D gene is TRBD1 (5 bases). The CDR3 loop spans 14 amino acids. The V gene lost 3 bases and the J gene lost 12 bases, with 19 bases spanning the gap. Germline lookup yields CDR1 SGHDT and CDR2 YYEEEE. In DNA form, the CDR3 reads TGTGCCAGCAGCTCAAGTAGGGGCTCGCCGGGGCAGTTCTTC. Translated, it gives CASSSSRGSPGQFF.

This clone came up a few times. The J gene is TRBJ2-2, the V gene TRBV7-8; D unresolved. The V and J ends lost 4 bases and 3 bases respectively, with 12 bases between them. Per germline, CDR1 SGHVS and CDR2 FQNEAQ. The CDR3 covers 15 residues. The CDR3, as DNA: TGTGCCAGCAGCTCCGACTTACGTGACACCGGGGAGCTGTTTTTT. It translates to CASSSDLRDTGELFF.